The 31 T cell receptor beta chains below come from one sample, sequenced in a study of Ad26.COV2.S vaccination and SARS-CoV-2 variants. Treatment defined: around 19 received Ad26.COV2.S at low or high dose, single or two shots; about 5 received placebo; per-sample allocation not given. Material that was analyzed had been drawn on day 63 after the first vaccine or placebo injection. The method was immunoSEQ multiplex PCR; TCRdb's version includes in-frame clones alone and lacks a portion of them. The sample yields roughly 300,000 clones, approximately 90% seen once. The material was peripheral blood, obtained in a trial of Ad26.COV2.S vaccine versus placebo. The receptors were gathered from a person between 18 and 60 years old who received the Ad26.COV2.S COVID-19 vaccine or a placebo.

In this sample, this clone turned up once. This chain links TRBV7-8 with TRBJ1-1, with TRBD1 matching over 8 bases. V was pared by 4 bases and J by 3 bases, with 7 bases of the junction left unmatched. The CDR3 contains 15 residues. Germline-derived CDR1 and CDR2 are SGHVS and FQNEAQ. The CDR3 sequence is CASSSTGDGYTEAFF. In DNA, the CDR3 is TGTGCCAGCAGCTCGACAGGGGATGGGTACACTGAAGCTTTCTTT.

This chain connects TRBV19 to TRBJ1-2, with 11 bases aligning to TRBD1. The CDR3 is 13 amino acids. Germline V gene lookup returns CDR1 LNHDA and CDR2 SQIVND (reference sequence). The J segment lost 8 bases and the V segment lost 3 bases, leaving 2 bases of the junction unmatched. CDR3 nucleotides: TGTGCCAGTAGTATGGGACAGGGGGTCGGCTACACCTTC. It specifies CASSMGQGVGYTF. Based on the CDR3 plus reference TRBV19 and TRBJ1-2, the full variable domain is DGGITQSPKYLFRKEGQNVTLSCEQNLNHDAMYWYRQDPGQGLRLIYYSQIVNDFQKGDIAEGYSVSREKKESFPLTVTSAQKNPTAFYLCASSMGQGVGYTFGSGTRLTVV.

This sequence joins TRBV6-5 and TRBJ1-1, with D possibly matching TRBD1 (5 bases). The CDR3 has 13 amino acids. The V end lost 2 bases, the J end lost 11 bases, and 15 bases lay between the germline ends. Germline V CDR1 and CDR2: MNHEY, SVGAGI. This CDR3 reads CASSYRERGMAFF. The CDR3 DNA follows: TGTGCCAGCAGTTACCGGGAGAGGGGAATGGCTTTCTTT.

The genes are TRBV29-1 and TRBJ2-1; D perhaps matches TRBD2 (6 bases). The CDR3 consists of 13 residues. Looked up from germline, CDR1 is SQVTM and CDR2 is ANQGSEA. Trimming cost V 2 bases and J 8 bases, with 13 bases left between them. The CDR3: CSVEIWRGHEQFF. CDR3 in DNA: TGCAGCGTTGAAATCTGGAGGGGTCATGAGCAGTTCTTC.

The chain links TRBV30 to TRBJ1-4, with TRBD1 identical over 8 bases. Germline V lookup: CDR1 GTSNPN, CDR2 SVGIG (reference sequence). The CDR3 contains 15 residues. The ends lost 0 bases at V and 8 bases at J; junction bases unmatched: 8. The CDR3 DNA follows: TGTGCCTGGAGTGTAAGGACAGGGCTCTGGGAAAAACTGTTTTTT. This translates into CAWSVRTGLWEKLFF.

The rearrangement uses TRBV6-5 and TRBJ2-7; no clear D gene. Trimming cost V 6 bases and J 5 bases, with 14 bases left between them. This CDR3 contains 13 residues. CDR1 is MNHEY and CDR2 is SVGAGI in the germline V gene. The CDR3 region has the DNA TGTGCCAGCAGGCCTCCTTCAGGCCACGAGCAGTACTTC. This gives the protein CASRPPSGHEQYF.

V and J are TRBV11-3 and TRBJ2-3; D call uncertain. Germline-derived CDR1 and CDR2 are SGHNT and YENEEA. CDR3 length: 13 residues. The ends were cut back, 1 base at V and 2 bases at J, with 4 bases in the middle. CDR3 sequence (DNA): TGTGCCAGCAGCTTAGCCCCCACAGATACGCAGTATTTT. Encoded protein: CASSLAPTDTQYF.

This clone was seen a handful of times. V and J are TRBV13 and TRBJ2-2, with 7 positions matching TRBD1. From germline, CDR1 is PRHDT and CDR2 FYEKMQ (reference sequence). The CDR3 has 15 residues. V shed 5 bases and J 7 bases; nucleotides not matched to a gene: 10. Here the CDR3 reads CASSGRQGYSGELFF. In DNA, the CDR3 is TGTGCCAGCAGCGGCCGACAGGGATATAGCGGGGAGCTGTTTTTT.

In DNA, the CDR3 is TGTGCCAGCACCGGGGAATACTTCTACAATGAGCAGTTCTTC. Amino acid sequence: CASTGEYFYNEQFF. J is TRBJ2-1 and V is TRBV5-6; weak D call: TRBD2 (5 bases). V was trimmed by 6 bases and J by 3 bases, leaving 13 bases between them. Germline values: CDR1 SGHDT, CDR2 YYEEEE. This CDR3 spans 14 amino acids. The variable domain in full, with the rest retrieved from reference TRBV5-6 and TRBJ2-1, is DAGVTQSPTHLIKTRGQQVTLRCSPKSGHDTVSWYQQALGQGPQFIFQYYEEEERQRGNFPDRFSGHQFPNYSSELNVNALLLGDSALYLCASTGEYFYNEQFFGPGTRLTVL.

This chain uses TRBV18 with TRBJ2-7; the match to TRBD1 covers 10 bases. CDR1 is KGHSH, CDR2 LQKENI, per germline. CDR3 size: 15 residues. V shed 4 bases and J 5 bases; nucleotides not matched to a gene: 8. The CDR3 nucleotides are TGTGCCAGCTCACACGGGACAGGGGTGTTTGACGAGCAGTACTTC. Protein product: CASSHGTGVFDEQYF.

A single count supports this clone. V usage is TRBV7-2 and J usage is TRBJ1-6, with 7 bases identical to TRBD1. CDR1 and CDR2 (germline): SGHTA, FQGNSA. V lost 3 bases to trimming and J lost 7 bases; unmatched junction nucleotides: 6. The CDR3 totals 15 residues. CDR3 sequence: CASSLGQDRNSPLHF. DNA for the CDR3: TGTGCCAGCAGCTTGGGTCAGGACAGGAATTCACCCCTCCACTTT.

The chain carries TRBV5-4 and TRBJ2-7; 8 bases map to TRBD2. This CDR3 has 14 residues. With 4 bases clipped from V and 0 bases from J, the junction kept 3 bases outside the gene matches. Germline CDR1 is SGHNT and CDR2 is YYREEE (reference sequence). CDR3 coding DNA: TGTGCCAGCAGCCGGGGGGGCAGCTCCTACGAGCAGTACTTC. Translated, it gives CASSRGGSSYEQYF.

The chain has TRBV27 and TRBJ2-3; 9 bases fit TRBD2. Germline V lookup: CDR1 MNHEY, CDR2 SMNVEV (reference sequence). V trimming: 2 bases; J trimming: 2 bases; junction bases outside the gene matches: 5. This CDR3 region has 16 residues. As DNA, the CDR3 is TGTGCCAGCAGTTTAAGGAGCGGGAGGCCCACAGATACGCAGTATTTT. Amino acid sequence: CASSLRSGRPTDTQYF.

The chain has TRBV7-9 and TRBJ2-2, with D hard to call. The CDR3 is 16 residues long. Germline CDR1 and CDR2: SEHNR and FQNEAQ (reference sequence). The germline V and J ends were trimmed by 1 base and 1 base, with 10 bases remaining between them. CDR3 sequence: CASSLGPSQNTGELFF. The CDR3 DNA is TGTGCCAGCAGCTTAGGACCGTCACAGAACACCGGGGAGCTGTTTTTT.

This clone has just a few counts. The V gene is TRBV27, the J gene TRBJ1-6; D gene ambiguous. Looked up from germline, CDR1 is MNHEY and CDR2 is SMNVEV (reference sequence). The CDR3 has 16 amino acids. V lost 0 bases and J 8 bases, leaving 14 bases between the germline ends. Here the CDR3 DNA reads TGTGCCAGCAGTTTATCGAGAGCAGGTGGATATTCACCCCTCCACTTT. Translating it yields CASSLSRAGGYSPLHF.

The V call is TRBV5-1, the J call TRBJ2-7; 7 positions match TRBD2. J was trimmed by 2 bases and V by 0 bases; bases with no gene match: 2. Germline CDR1 SGHRS, CDR2 YFSETQ. The CDR3 runs 14 residues. The CDR3 DNA sequence: TGCGCCAGCAGCTTGGGGGGGGGACCCTACGAGCAGTACTTC. Translating it yields CASSLGGGPYEQYF.

This CDR3 is CASSVNGLGTDTQYF. The CDR3 DNA reads as TGTGCCAGCAGTGTTAACGGATTGGGCACAGATACGCAGTATTTT. The chain uses TRBV2 and TRBJ2-3; D is uncertain. V lost 4 bases to trimming and J lost 1 base, with 12 bases between them. Germline CDR1 is SNHLY and CDR2 is FYNNEI. The CDR3 has 15 amino acids.

The V and J genes are TRBV6-5 and TRBJ1-2; TRBD1 matches at 9 bases. CDR1 MNHEY and CDR2 SVGAGI come from the germline V gene. The length of the CDR3 is 16 residues. J was trimmed by 4 bases and V by 0 bases; bases with no gene match: 6. CDR3 DNA sequence: TGTGCCAGCAGTTACTCGTACAGGGGGCTGTCCTATGGCTACACCTTC. Translating it yields CASSYSYRGLSYGYTF.

The CDR3 is CASSGQGTEAFF. The DNA for the CDR3 is TGTGCCAGCTCAGGACAGGGGACTGAAGCTTTCTTT. The chain combines TRBV18 with TRBJ1-1, with TRBD1 matching over 9 bases. Per germline, CDR1 KGHSH and CDR2 LQKENI. After removal of 5 bases from V and 5 bases from J, the junction contained 0 bases not matched to a gene. This CDR3 comprises 12 residues.

The chain recombines TRBV29-1 with TRBJ1-2; perhaps TRBD1 as D (6 bases). The CDR3 loop spans 16 amino acids. Trimming shortened V by 2 bases and J by 0 bases, and 16 bases separated the two germline ends. Germline CDR1 reads SQVTM; CDR2 reads ANQGSEA. In DNA form, the CDR3 reads TGCAGCGTTGAATCCCTCCCAGGACAGACTAACTATGGCTACACCTTC. It is translated as CSVESLPGQTNYGYTF. The entire variable domain, with the rest obtained from reference TRBV29-1 and TRBJ1-2, is as follows: SAVISQKPSRDICQRGTSLTIQCQVDSQVTMMFWYRQQPGQSLTLIATANQGSEATYESGFVIDKFPISRPNLTFSTLTVSNMSPEDSSIYLCSVESLPGQTNYGYTFGSGTRLTVV.

V is TRBV21-1 and J is TRBJ2-7. TRBV21-1 is deemed a pseudogene. The CDR3 length is 16 residues. CDR3 in amino acids: CASSIPPRGLPYEQYF. CDR3 sequence (DNA): TGTGCCAGCAGCATCCCCCCCAGGGGACTCCCCTACGAGCAGTACTTC.

This rearrangement joins TRBV7-9 to TRBJ2-7; D gene ambiguous. Germline loops: CDR1 SEHNR, CDR2 FQNEAQ (reference sequence). Trimming left V 4 bases short and J 2 bases short, with 6 bases between. The CDR3 runs to 12 residues. CDR3 in amino acids: CASSSVPYEQYF. DNA for the CDR3: TGTGCCAGCAGCTCCGTACCCTACGAGCAGTACTTC.

The chain uses TRBV20-1 and TRBJ1-1; D not certain. The CDR3 extends over 11 amino acids. Germline V gene lookup returns CDR1 DFQATT and CDR2 SNEGSKA (reference sequence). Trimming cost V 0 bases and J 4 bases, with 3 bases left between them. CDR3 amino acids: CSARDPTEAFF. DNA of the CDR3: TGCAGTGCTAGAGATCCCACTGAAGCTTTCTTT.

This clone was observed a handful of times. The rearrangement links TRBV5-1 to TRBJ1-1; TRBD1 is a possible D gene (6 bases). From germline, CDR1 is SGHRS and CDR2 YFSETQ. The CDR3 has 14 amino acids. V shed 4 bases and J shed 1 base, with 11 bases lying between them. The CDR3 reads CASSRGTPNTEAFF. DNA of the CDR3: TGCGCCAGCAGCCGGGGGACACCGAACACTGAAGCTTTCTTT.

The genes are TRBV2 and TRBJ1-2; TRBD1 matches 9 bases. With 7 bases clipped from V and 4 bases from J, the junction kept 7 bases outside the gene matches. CDR1 and CDR2 from the germline V gene are SNHLY and FYNNEI. The CDR3 sequence is 14 residues long. CDR3 protein: CASKSTGGTYGYTF. In DNA, the CDR3 is TGTGCCAGCAAGTCGACAGGGGGGACCTATGGCTACACCTTC.

Only a few counts were recorded for this clone. The rearrangement uses TRBV18 and TRBJ2-7; no reliable D call. The CDR3 length is 13 residues. Germline V gene sequence: CDR1 KGHSH, CDR2 LQKENI. The germline V and J ends were trimmed by 3 bases and 3 bases, with 9 bases remaining between them. The DNA of the CDR3 is TGTGCCAGCTCACCCAGCAGGTTCTACGAGCAGTACTTC. As protein: CASSPSRFYEQYF. Combining the CDR3 with reference TRBV18 and TRBJ2-7 gives the whole variable domain NAGVMQNPRHLVRRRGQEARLRCSPMKGHSHVYWYRQLPEEGLKFMVYLQKENIIDESGMPKERFSAEFPKEGPSILRIQQVVRGDSAAYFCASSPSRFYEQYFGPGTRLTVT.

The chain employs TRBV5-6 and TRBJ2-7; D may be TRBD1 or TRBD2 (6 bases each). The germline V and J ends were trimmed by 1 base and 6 bases, with 17 bases remaining between them. Germline CDR1 reads SGHDT; CDR2 reads YYEEEE. The CDR3 is made up of 15 amino acids. CDR3 residues: CASSLLGGSGPEQYF. CDR3 in DNA: TGTGCCAGCAGCTTGTTGGGGGGCTCAGGCCCCGAGCAGTACTTC.

This rearrangement joins TRBV19 to TRBJ2-1; D is unclear. The ends were cut back, 1 base at V and 1 base at J, with 8 bases in the middle. This CDR3 is built from 15 residues. The germline gives CDR1 LNHDA, CDR2 SQIVND (reference sequence). Written as DNA, the CDR3 is TGTGCCAGTAGTATAGGTAGGGTATCCTACAATGAGCAGTTCTTC. Translated, it gives CASSIGRVSYNEQFF.

This rearrangement joins TRBV7-2 to TRBJ2-6, with D maybe TRBD1 (5 bases). V lost 4 bases to trimming and J lost 0 bases, with 7 bases between them. The germline CDR1 and CDR2 sequences are SGHTA and FQGNSA. The CDR3 sequence is 15 residues long. The CDR3 is CASSSDSSGANVLTF. DNA for the CDR3: TGTGCCAGCAGCTCCGACAGCTCTGGGGCCAACGTCCTGACTTTC.

CDR3 loop: CASSDIYRDNRPETQYF. CDR3 nucleotide sequence: TGTGCCAGCAGTGACATTTACCGGGACAACCGGCCGGAGACCCAGTACTTC. V and J are TRBV2 and TRBJ2-5; a weak D match, TRBD1 (6 bases). There are 17 residues in the CDR3. V gave up 3 bases and J gave up 5 bases, with 22 bases separating them. Germline V lookup: CDR1 SNHLY, CDR2 FYNNEI.

The CDR3 coding sequence is TGTGCCAGCAGTTACGACAGGGCGAACACCGGGGAGCTGTTTTTT. This translates into CASSYDRANTGELFF. This chain links TRBV6-5 with TRBJ2-2, with 7 bases that match TRBD1. The length of the CDR3 is 15 residues. V was pared by 2 bases and J by 0 bases, with 0 bases of the junction left unmatched. Germline V CDR1 and CDR2: MNHEY, SVGAGI.